The TCR delta chain under discussion was sequenced for a study of gamma-delta chains in newborns, infants, children. Study-level background: Microbial exposure reportedly drives polyclonal innate γδ T cell expansion after birth.

Of note for this clone: The amino acid sequence in TCRdb belongs to a much larger clone and departs from this DNA's translation at residue 12, likely a sequencing read error; the sequence shown is translated from the DNA.

TCRdb reran clone calling via CATT on the reads. This sample has fewer than 4,500 delta-chain clones, with 0.5% to 0.7% found just once. The germline gives CDR1 GEAIGNYY, CDR2 EKD. This CDR3 contains 19 residues. Sequenced material: blood. This chain joins TRDV2 and TRDJ3; 9 bases line up with TRDD3. The sequence was collected from a child who was a newborn, infant or young child, either healthy, febrile or measles-vaccinated (not recorded which). This CDR3 reads CACDTLGIRSSGDTRQMFF. CDR3 coding DNA: TGTGCCTGTGACACCTTGGGGATACGTAGCTCCGGGGACACCCGACAGATGTTTTTC.